This T cell receptor (beta chain) was recovered during a study of CD8+ T cells in alopecia areata. Across the study: Severity scoring for treated patients was based on the percentage of affected scalp area. Regarding the study as a whole: Normal skin's resident alphabeta T cells are sequenced alongside lesional scalp T cells. A large proportion of expanded lesional clones were detected persisting in scalp and blood during tofacitinib.

Treatment of the sample: oral pan-JAK inhibitor, 5-10 mg twice daily. Regarding this clone: Antigen unknown.

With 7 bases removed from V and 7 bases from J, the gap between germline ends came to 10 bases. CDR3 length equals 10 residues. CDR1 is SQVTM, CDR2 ANQGSEA, per germline. It was cDNA, reverse transcribed from extracted RNA, that served as the sequencing template. The data were produced by immunoSEQ multiplex PCR, yet TCRdb's version contains in-frame clones alone and is incomplete. This repertoire shows about 190,000 clones, approximately 60% found once; its top ten account for about 0.65%. The chain combines TRBV29-1 with TRBJ1-1; D is ambiguous. The TCR comes from a human donor with alopecia areata. This sample comprised CD4+ T cells sorted from blood, obtained at week 4, from a patient treated with tofacitinib. The chain's CDR3 is CSAWTVEAFF. In DNA, the CDR3 is TGCAGCGCTTGGACCGTTGAAGCTTTCTTT.